Listed below are T cell receptor beta chains from one sample, sequenced in a study of T cells after yellow fever vaccination. TCRdb re-called the 5' RACE reads through MiXCR, storing one row per CDR3 protein. The repertoire has 500,000 to 550,000 distinct CDR3 sequences, less than 25% of them found once; the top ten carry around 16%. Sequenced material: PBMCs, taken roughly 20 days after the first yellow fever vaccination. Receptors were obtained from a young man who received the YFV17D yellow fever vaccine. Each CDR3 is given with its conserved first and last residue. Each record gives: J gene, V gene, clone size, CDR3 protein. Size values are once, few and many counts, or a class for expanded clones, and some rows have none.

>TRBJ2-5|TRBV7-2|.
CASSRLAAQETQYF
>TRBJ1-5|TRBV7-8|.
CASSFSVRTLGGQPQHF
>TRBJ2-7|TRBV7-6|.
CASSFRDSSYEQYF
>TRBJ1-1|TRBV4-3|.
CASSPHTGGNTEAFF
>TRBJ2-3|TRBV24-1|few
CATKADSTDTQYF
>TRBJ1-5|TRBV7-9|.
CASSPGTGVWNQPQHF
>TRBJ2-4|TRBV6-2/TRBV6-3|.
CASSPLAGGRKNIQYF
>TRBJ2-7|TRBV6-2/TRBV6-3|.
CAAAGQGAYEQYF
>TRBJ2-1|TRBV21-1|.
CASSKARGRVSNEQFF
>TRBJ1-1|TRBV29-1|.
CSVEGAVTEAFF
>TRBJ2-3|TRBV4-1|.
CASSQVTLQIRSILAQHSDTQYF
>TRBJ1-4|TRBV4-1|.
CASSQDLRGQGAGKLFF
>TRBJ2-2|TRBV3-1|many
CASSRGHPEANTGELFF
>TRBJ2-3|TRBV7-3|.
CASSQTGLADTQYF
>TRBJ1-1|TRBV6-2/TRBV6-3|few
CASSRDRQNTEAFF
>TRBJ1-2|TRBV5-1|.
CASSLRGGDGYTF
>TRBJ1-2|TRBV27|few
CASSSGQGRPYNYGYTF
>TRBJ2-2|TRBV6-4|.
CASSDDEENGELFF
>TRBJ2-1|TRBV7-2|few
CASSARYGGPYNEQFF
>TRBJ1-1|TRBV4-3|few
CASSPVQGNTEAFF
>TRBJ2-7|TRBV5-1|.
CASSVRDRVYEQYF
>TRBJ1-4|TRBV12-3/TRBV12-4|.
CASSPWTGLDENLFF
>TRBJ2-1|TRBV4-2|.
CASTPGRGVFNEQFF